Shown below are 29 T cell receptor beta chains from a single sample sequenced in a study of cytomegalovirus exposure and HLA in healthy donors. PCR involved 60 Vbeta and 13 Jbeta primers. Only in-frame clones appear in the TCRdb table, and some are missing; sequencing was by immunoSEQ multiplex PCR. The sample holds 50,000 to 60,000 clones; 75% to 80% are singletons and the top ten take 1.4%. Sequencing used PBMCs. These receptors were taken from a female donor in good health and CMV-seronegative.

CDR3 sequence reads: CASSVGVGGNYGYTF. In DNA, the CDR3 is TGTGCCAGCAGCGTAGGTGTGGGAGGGAACTATGGCTACACCTTC. The genes are TRBV9 and TRBJ1-2; no firm D call. The length of the CDR3 is 15 residues. Trimming pared 0 bases from V and 2 bases from J, leaving 11 bases between. Germline V gene data show CDR1 as SGDLS and CDR2 as YYNGEE. Drawing the rest from reference TRBV9 and TRBJ1-2, the complete variable domain is DSGVTQTPKHLITATGQRVTLRCSPRSGDLSVYWYQQSLDQGLQFLIQYYNGEERAKGNILERFSAQQFPDLHSELNLSSLELGDSALYFCASSVGVGGNYGYTFGSGTRLTVV.

Remarks on this clone: At one of its ends the junction is not consistent with the germline gene, which may arise from a read error. The chain has TRBV5-4 and TRBJ1-1; possible D gene TRBD1, 5 bases. Germline loops: CDR1 SGHNT, CDR2 YYREEE (reference sequence). The CDR3 runs to 12 residues. The CDR3 here is CASSFRTGEASF. CDR3 bases: TGTGCCAGCAGCTTCCGTACAGGTGAAGCTTCCTTT.

The chain recombines TRBV7-9 with TRBJ1-2, with 7 bases matching TRBD1. The CDR3 totals 16 residues. Germline V gene lookup returns CDR1 SEHNR and CDR2 FQNEAQ (reference sequence). After removal of 4 bases from V and 1 base from J, the junction contained 9 bases not matched to a gene. CDR3 DNA sequence: TGTGCCAGCAGCTCTAAGAGGACAGGAGATAACTATGGCTACACCTTC. Its protein product is CASSSKRTGDNYGYTF.

The chain recombines TRBV6-5 with TRBJ1-6; the D gene is possibly TRBD1 (5 bases). CDR3 size: 15 residues. Per the germline V gene, CDR1 is MNHEY and CDR2 is SVGAGI. Trimming cost V 6 bases and J 8 bases, with 17 bases left between them. Here the CDR3 reads CASSLVRQSDSPLHF. The CDR3, as DNA: TGTGCCAGCAGCCTCGTTCGACAGTCCGATTCACCCCTCCACTTT.

The chain has TRBV29-1 and TRBJ1-2; 8 bases are a match to TRBD1. Germline assignment: CDR1 SQVTM and CDR2 ANQGSEA. The ends lost 4 bases at V and 8 bases at J; junction bases unmatched: 6. This CDR3 region has 12 residues. CDR3 sequence reads: CSVADRGRGYTF. For the CDR3, the DNA is TGCAGCGTTGCCGACAGGGGTAGAGGCTACACCTTC. Using reference TRBV29-1 and TRBJ1-2 for the parts outside the CDR3, the full variable domain is SAVISQKPSRDICQRGTSLTIQCQVDSQVTMMFWYRQQPGQSLTLIATANQGSEATYESGFVIDKFPISRPNLTFSTLTVSNMSPEDSSIYLCSVADRGRGYTFGSGTRLTVV.

This clone was seen a few times. The chain carries TRBV5-1 and TRBJ1-2; TRBD1 matches at 8 bases. The germline V gene encodes CDR1 SGHRS and CDR2 YFSETQ. Trimming removed 4 bases from V and 7 bases from J; junction bases left unmatched: 9. This CDR3 spans 14 amino acids. As DNA, the CDR3 is TGCGCCAGCAGCCCCGGACAGGGAGTTTTTGGCTACACCTTC. It is translated as CASSPGQGVFGYTF.

This chain links TRBV27 with TRBJ1-1, with D perhaps matching TRBD1 (6 bases). With 5 bases removed from V and 6 bases from J, the gap between germline ends came to 10 bases. The CDR3 is 12 amino acids. Germline V gene data show CDR1 as MNHEY and CDR2 as SMNVEV (reference sequence). The DNA of the CDR3 is TGTGCCAGCAGTCCGGGACACTCTGAAGCTTTCTTT. Encoded protein: CASSPGHSEAFF.

This clone was counted once. CDR3 coding DNA: TGTGCCAGCAGCCCGAGACAGACCCTTTCCTACGAGCAGTACTTC. Translation gives CASSPRQTLSYEQYF. V is TRBV5-8 and J is TRBJ2-7; tentative D call: TRBD1 (5 bases). Germline V gene data show CDR1 as SGHTS and CDR2 as YDEGEE. This CDR3 contains 15 residues. V lost 4 bases and J lost 1, with 15 bases in between.

This chain links TRBV15 with TRBJ1-5; TRBD1 agrees at 9 bases. This CDR3 is built from 15 residues. The V and J ends lost 3 bases and 6 bases, in that order; junction bases with no gene match: 6. Germline CDR1 reads LNHNV; CDR2 reads YYDKDF (reference sequence). The CDR3 loop is CATSSLDRGVQPQHF. The CDR3 region has the DNA TGTGCCACCAGCAGCCTGGACAGGGGAGTTCAGCCCCAGCATTTT.

The rearrangement links TRBV6-1 to TRBJ2-7; TRBD1 is a possible D gene (5 bases). This CDR3 has 12 residues. CDR1 and CDR2 (germline): MNHNS, SASEGT. Trimming removed 7 bases from V and 7 bases from J, with 14 bases in between. CDR3 coding DNA: TGTGCCAGCAAGGGGTTTATAAGGGAGCAGTACTTC. This translates into CASKGFIREQYF.

The gene calls are TRBV6-5 and TRBJ2-5, with 12 positions matching TRBD2. Per the germline V gene, CDR1 is MNHEY and CDR2 is SVGAGI. V was clipped by 2 bases and J by 13 bases; unmatched bases: 5. The CDR3 consists of 13 residues. CDR3 sequence: CASSYRLAGAPYF. Here the CDR3 DNA reads TGTGCCAGCAGTTACAGACTAGCGGGGGCTCCGTACTTC.

The gene calls are TRBV5-4 and TRBJ2-1, with D possibly being TRBD2 (6 bases). Trimming removed 6 bases from V and 9 bases from J, with 22 bases in between. CDR1 is SGHNT, CDR2 YYREEE, per germline (reference sequence). This CDR3 is 15 amino acids long. CDR3 bases: TGTGCCAGCAACACAGGCGGGGTTCTTTTTGGTGAGCAGTTCTTC. It translates to CASNTGGVLFGEQFF.

The rearrangement uses TRBV5-1 and TRBJ2-1, with TRBD2 matching 10 bases. Germline trimming cut 4 bases from V and 8 bases from J; bases unmatched to any gene: 3. CDR1 is SGHRS, CDR2 YFSETQ, per germline. The CDR3 spans 13 residues. The DNA for the CDR3 is TGCGCCAGCAGCCCCGGGACTAGCGATGAGCAGTTCTTC. This encodes CASSPGTSDEQFF.

The chain uses TRBV4-1 and TRBJ2-7; 8 bases are a match to TRBD2. The CDR3 length is 17 residues. The germline V gene has CDR1 MGHRA and CDR2 YSYEKL. Trimming removed 4 bases from V and 2 bases from J; junction bases left unmatched: 13. The CDR3 DNA reads as TGCGCCAGCAGCCCTCCGGGAGGTAGCGGGGTCCCCTACGAGCAGTACTTC. This sequence encodes CASSPPGGSGVPYEQYF.

CDR3 nucleotides: TGTGCCAGCAGCTTGTCCGGGACAGGGGCGGGTAATGAGCAGTTCTTC. This encodes CASSLSGTGAGNEQFF. This chain uses TRBV7-3 with TRBJ2-1; 10 bases align to TRBD1. This CDR3 is 16 amino acids long. The V segment lost 3 bases and the J segment 7 bases; nucleotides outside the gene matches: 9. The germline V gene has CDR1 SGHTA and CDR2 FQGTGA. Drawing the rest from reference TRBV7-3 and TRBJ2-1, the complete variable domain is GAGVSQTPSNKVTEKGKYVELRCDPISGHTALYWYRQSLGQGPEFLIYFQGTGAADDSGLPNDRFFAVRPEGSVSTLKIQRTERGDSAVYLCASSLSGTGAGNEQFFGPGTRLTVL.

The chain recombines TRBV4-1 with TRBJ2-1; 8 positions agree with TRBD1. Germline CDR1 reads MGHRA; CDR2 reads YSYEKL. The CDR3 spans 16 residues. With 2 bases clipped from V and 4 bases from J, the junction kept 7 bases outside the gene matches. In DNA, the CDR3 is TGCGCCAGCAGCCAACCCGGACAGGGACGGTACAATGAGCAGTTCTTC. As protein: CASSQPGQGRYNEQFF.

The chain joins TRBV9 to TRBJ2-3, with 10 bases aligning to TRBD2. V lost 3 bases, J lost 0 bases, and 4 bases stayed unmatched. Per germline, CDR1 SGDLS and CDR2 YYNGEE. The CDR3 runs to 16 residues. CDR3 coding DNA: TGTGCCAGCAGCGCAAGCGGGGGGGCTAGCACAGATACGCAGTATTTT. It is translated as CASSASGGASTDTQYF.

This clone was recorded once. The V and J genes are TRBV5-1 and TRBJ1-2, with D maybe TRBD1 (5 bases). The CDR3 consists of 14 residues. Germline V gene sequence: CDR1 SGHRS, CDR2 YFSETQ. V lost 1 base and J 6 bases, leaving 13 bases between the germline ends. This chain's CDR3 is CASSLQGPGDGYTF. CDR3 DNA sequence: TGCGCCAGCAGCTTGCAGGGCCCGGGAGATGGCTACACCTTC.

The CDR3 nucleotides are TGTGCCAGCAAACCCCCCGGACAGGGAAGCTCTGGGGCCAACGTCCTGACTTTC. Encoded protein: CASKPPGQGSSGANVLTF. The chain recombines TRBV5-6 with TRBJ2-6; the match to TRBD1 covers 8 bases. The CDR3 is 18 amino acids. Germline trimming cut 6 bases from V and 0 bases from J; bases unmatched to any gene: 11. Looked up from germline, CDR1 is SGHDT and CDR2 is YYEEEE.

This chain uses TRBV30 with TRBJ1-1; TRBD1 aligns across 7 bases. J was trimmed by 0 bases and V by 4 bases; bases with no gene match: 5. The germline gives CDR1 GTSNPN, CDR2 SVGIG (reference sequence). This CDR3 is 14 amino acids long. This CDR3 is CAWTTGVMNTEAFF. CDR3 bases: TGTGCCTGGACTACAGGGGTAATGAACACTGAAGCTTTCTTT.

V gene TRBV4-1 combines with J gene TRBJ2-7; TRBD1 might be the D (6 bases). Germline CDR1 MGHRA, CDR2 YSYEKL. Trimming removed 3 bases from V and 6 bases from J, with 18 bases in between. The CDR3 runs to 15 residues. The CDR3: CASSQVIRGLGEQYF. The CDR3 DNA reads as TGCGCCAGCAGCCAGGTAATCAGGGGCCTCGGCGAGCAGTACTTC.

The genes are TRBV7-3 and TRBJ2-1, with 9 nucleotides matching TRBD1. The ends lost 5 bases at V and 5 bases at J; junction bases unmatched: 4. The CDR3 sequence is 14 residues long. Germline V gene lookup returns CDR1 SGHTA and CDR2 FQGTGA. The DNA for the CDR3 is TGTGCCAGCAGCATGGGACAGGGACACAATGAGCAGTTCTTC. Translated: CASSMGQGHNEQFF.

The rearrangement links TRBV4-1 to TRBJ2-3; 8 nucleotides match TRBD2. Germline lookup yields CDR1 MGHRA and CDR2 YSYEKL. This CDR3 has 16 residues. V shed 0 bases, J shed 2 bases, and the junction held 4 bases outside the gene matches. This chain's CDR3 is CASSQDPTSVTDTQYF. The CDR3 DNA reads TGCGCCAGCAGCCAAGACCCGACTAGCGTCACAGATACGCAGTATTTT.

Note on this clone: Relative to the germline gene, one junction end is altered; a read error may explain this. V usage is TRBV7-7 and J usage is TRBJ2-5; 8 bases match TRBD2. The V gene's germline CDR1 is SSHAT and CDR2 FNYEAQ (reference sequence). This CDR3 has 15 residues. CDR3 loop: CASSPGGAGQETQYF. The CDR3 bases are TGTGCTAGCAGCCCCGGGGGGGCCGGCCAAGAGACCCAGTACTTC.

There are a few counts of this clone. This chain uses TRBV11-2 with TRBJ2-7; possible D gene TRBD1, 6 bases. CDR1 is SGHAT and CDR2 is FQNNGV in the germline V gene. This CDR3 has 13 residues. The germline V and J ends were trimmed by 5 bases and 3 bases, with 11 bases remaining between them. CDR3 amino acids: CASSPQDSYEQYF. CDR3 sequence (DNA): TGTGCCAGCAGCCCACAGGACAGCTACGAGCAGTACTTC. Drawing the rest from reference TRBV11-2 and TRBJ2-7, the complete variable domain is EAGVAQSPRYKIIEKRQSVAFWCNPISGHATLYWYQQILGQGPKLLIQFQNNGVVDDSQLPKDRFSAERLKGVDSTLKIQPAKLEDSAVYLCASSPQDSYEQYFGPGTRLTVT.

The chain has TRBV5-1 and TRBJ1-5; D possibly corresponds to TRBD1 (5 bases). This CDR3 is built from 14 residues. Germline CDR1 and CDR2: SGHRS and YFSETQ. The ends were cut back, 0 bases at V and 3 bases at J, with 7 bases in the middle. CDR3 loop: CASSLAGNNQPQHF. For the CDR3, the DNA is TGCGCCAGCAGCTTGGCAGGGAACAATCAGCCCCAGCATTTT.

The rearrangement joins TRBV10-3 to TRBJ1-1, with a possible D match to TRBD1 (5 bases). The V gene lost 2 bases and the J gene lost 8 bases, with 9 bases spanning the gap. From germline, CDR1 is ENHRY and CDR2 SYGVKD. This CDR3 spans 12 amino acids. The CDR3 region has the DNA TGTGCCATCAGTGAGGGGAGGACAGAAGCTTTCTTT. Protein sequence: CAISEGRTEAFF.

The chain has TRBV6-6 and TRBJ1-2; possibly TRBD1 for D (5 bases). Germline CDR1 reads MNHNY; CDR2 reads SVGAGI (reference sequence). CDR3 size: 12 residues. The V and J ends lost 8 bases and 3 bases respectively, with 10 bases between them. CDR3 protein: CASSQGDYGYTF. Written as DNA, the CDR3 is TGTGCCAGCTCGCAGGGCGACTATGGCTACACCTTC.

The CDR3 protein is CASTVGDYYGYTF. In DNA, the CDR3 is TGTGCCAGTACAGTCGGAGATTACTATGGCTACACCTTC. This rearrangement joins TRBV19 to TRBJ1-2; D gene ambiguous. V shed 7 bases and J shed 3 bases, with 12 bases lying between them. This CDR3 is built from 13 residues. Germline lookup yields CDR1 LNHDA and CDR2 SQIVND (reference sequence).